One sample yielded the 8 T cell receptor beta chains listed below, sequenced in a study of T cells after yellow fever vaccination. TCRdb reanalysed the 5' RACE reads using MiXCR and keeps one entry per CDR3 protein. This sample has roughly 500,000 distinct CDR3 sequences; 15% to 20% occur once, and the top ten carry 13% to 15%. The material was PBMCs, obtained 15 days after the yellow fever booster vaccination. All receptors come from a man aged 25-45 years who received the YFV17D yellow fever vaccine.

The chain carries TRBV24-1 and TRBJ2-1; D is uncertain. This CDR3 region has 12 residues. Trimming cost V 5 bases and J 9 bases, with 10 bases left between them. The germline V gene has CDR1 KGHDR and CDR2 SFDVKD. CDR3 sequence reads: CATSGWSGEQFF. DNA of the CDR3: TGTGCCACCAGTGGATGGTCGGGTGAGCAGTTCTTC.

In this sample, this clonotype turned up a few times. This rearrangement joins TRBV20-1 to TRBJ2-2, with 7 bases fitting TRBD1. After removal of 3 bases from V and 3 bases from J, the junction contained 4 bases not matched to a gene. CDR1 is DFQATT, CDR2 SNEGSKA, per germline (reference sequence). The CDR3 runs to 14 residues. CDR3 DNA sequence: TGCAGTGCTAGGCCCGGGACAGACACCGGGGAGCTGTTTTTT. Protein sequence: CSARPGTDTGELFF.

A few counts support this clonotype. This sequence joins TRBV18 and TRBJ2-4; 7 bases map to TRBD1. The CDR3 sequence is 15 residues long. The trim removed 4 bases at V and 2 bases at J, leaving 5 bases unmatched. CDR1 is KGHSH, CDR2 LQKENI, per germline. The CDR3 DNA follows: TGTGCCAGCTCACGGGACAGTGGAACCAAAAACATTCAGTACTTC. Protein: CASSRDSGTKNIQYF.

This clonotype was counted between two and nine times. J is TRBJ2-3 and V is TRBV4-3; tentative D call: TRBD2 (5 bases). Trimming pared 0 bases from V and 10 bases from J, leaving 11 bases between. This CDR3 region has 13 residues. The germline V gene encodes CDR1 LGHNA and CDR2 YSLEER. In DNA form, the CDR3 reads TGCGCCAGCAGCCAAGAGCAACTAGTTGCGCAGTATTTT. It is translated as CASSQEQLVAQYF.

This clonotype appeared a few times. CDR3 nucleotide sequence: TGTGCCAGCTCACAAGGGGCAGGACGGACCTACGAGCAGTACTTC. Protein sequence: CASSQGAGRTYEQYF. The J gene is TRBJ2-7, the V gene TRBV18; perhaps TRBD1 as D (5 bases). The germline gives CDR1 KGHSH, CDR2 LQKENI. Trimming cost V 4 bases and J 2 bases, with 15 bases left between them. The length of the CDR3 is 15 residues.

The chain couples TRBV4-3 to TRBJ2-7; perhaps TRBD1 as D (6 bases). The V gene's germline CDR1 is LGHNA and CDR2 YSLEER. This CDR3 spans 13 amino acids. The V and J ends lost 3 bases and 3 bases respectively, with 9 bases between them. In nucleotides, the CDR3 is TGCGCCAGCAGCCATGGCAGGGGCTACGAGCAGTACTTC. Translation gives CASSHGRGYEQYF.

The table lists this clonotype with a few counts. The genes are TRBV6-1 and TRBJ1-2; no reliable D call. The CDR3 extends over 13 amino acids. Germline V gene lookup returns CDR1 MNHNS and CDR2 SASEGT. Trimming cost V 6 bases and J 2 bases, with 10 bases left between them. As DNA, the CDR3 is TGTGCCAGCAGGATACAGCCAAACTATGGCTACACCTTC. This encodes CASRIQPNYGYTF.

This clonotype was detected a few times. CDR3 sequence reads: CASSPGDGDTQYF. The DNA of the CDR3 is TGCGCCAGCAGTCCAGGGGACGGAGATACGCAGTATTTT. The V gene is TRBV5-1, the J gene TRBJ2-3; TRBD1 is a possible D gene (6 bases). CDR1 and CDR2 from the germline V gene are SGHRS and YFSETQ. This CDR3 comprises 13 residues. Trimming stripped 5 bases from V and 5 bases from J, with 12 bases between.